This section outlines one T cell receptor beta chain sequence together with its context. The antigen is undetermined. This specimen belongs to a study of T cells after yellow fever vaccination. Study context: The fractions with low cell numbers were processed using SMART-Seq v4 Ultra Low Input. The study's findings and limits: Once the booster was given, most primary-vaccination clones reappeared, at approximately 97% for CD4 and over 70% for CD8. A limited proportion of clonotypes was detected within both the CD4 and CD8 compartments.

The CDR3 spans 15 residues. V lost 4 bases and J lost 0; bases outside the gene matches: 5. CDR1 is SGHVS, CDR2 FQNEAQ, per germline. Making TCR cDNA involved 5'RACE template switching, which added UMIs and a universal primer site. A single record per CDR3 protein comes from TCRdb applying MiXCR to the 5' RACE reads. The repertoire holds some 300,000 distinct CDR3 sequences, with 8% to 9.5% as singletons. This chain uses TRBV7-8 with TRBJ2-7; 8 bases map to TRBD1. Specimen: PBMCs, collected around 45 days after the first yellow fever vaccination. This receptor was obtained from a man between 18 and 35 years old who received the YFV17D yellow fever vaccine. The CDR3, as DNA: TGTGCCAGCAGCTATCACAGGGGGACCTCCTACGAGCAGTACTTC. Translation gives CASSYHRGTSYEQYF.